A single sample is the source of the 24 T cell receptor beta chains below, sequenced in a study of Graves' ophthalmopathy and Graves' hyperthyroidism (dated by TCRdb to the late 2010s). The sample was run on an Illumina HiSeq 2000. For repertoire sequencing, TCR beta CDR3 regions were amplified from RNA transcripts. A first-round RT-PCR used HTBI primers with the Qiagen OneStep RT-PCR kit, followed by a second-round multiplex PCR, size selection and purification. Using fastp trimming at Q25 and MiXCR clonotype assembly, TCRdb reanalyzed the public sequencing data and kept in-frame beta chains. Every CDR3 protein is listed once, alongside the most common genes and DNA of its rows. Counted in this sample were a few hundred thousand distinct CDR3 sequences; less than 45% of them appeared once. Of the sample, about 4% falls within the top ten clones. Material: peripheral blood or thyroid tissue (not recorded which). These receptors all come from an adult man with Graves' hyperthyroidism.

This sequence joins TRBV6-5 and TRBJ2-3; 12 bases are shared with TRBD2. This CDR3 region has 15 residues. With V trimmed by 7 bases and J by 0 bases, 2 bases remained unmatched. Germline V lookup: CDR1 MNHEY, CDR2 SVGAGI. The CDR3 here is CASKLAGGSTDTQYF. DNA of the CDR3: TGTGCCAGCAAACTAGCGGGGGGCAGCACAGATACGCAGTATTTT.

This clonotype was observed many times. The chain carries TRBV24-1 and TRBJ2-7, with unresolved D. The V gene lost 4 bases and the J gene lost 4 bases, with 4 bases spanning the gap. The CDR3 totals 11 residues. Germline CDR1 KGHDR, CDR2 SFDVKD. CDR3 amino acids: CATSDLYEQYF. The DNA for the CDR3 is TGTGCCACCAGTGACCTTTACGAGCAGTACTTC.

The table lists this clonotype with many counts. The chain has TRBV19 and TRBJ2-5; 11 nucleotides line up with TRBD2. The CDR3 is made up of 16 amino acids. V lost 6 bases to trimming and J lost 1 base; unmatched junction nucleotides: 7. CDR1 and CDR2 (germline): LNHDA, SQIVND (reference sequence). DNA for the CDR3: TGTGCCAGTAGATCCGGACTAGCGGGCCGCCAAGAGACCCAGTACTTC. Protein: CASRSGLAGRQETQYF. The full variable domain, its missing parts supplied by reference TRBV19 and TRBJ2-5, is DGGITQSPKYLFRKEGQNVTLSCEQNLNHDAMYWYRQDPGQGLRLIYYSQIVNDFQKGDIAEGYSVSREKKESFPLTVTSAQKNPTAFYLCASRSGLAGRQETQYFGPGTRLLVL.

Many counts were recorded for this clonotype. The gene calls are TRBV20-1 and TRBJ1-6; D not resolved. The germline gives CDR1 DFQATT, CDR2 SNEGSKA (reference sequence). The CDR3 sequence is 15 residues long. V was clipped by 4 bases and J by 0 bases, with 10 bases between them. In DNA form, the CDR3 reads TGCAGTGCTACGGGGTCCAGCTCCTATAATTCACCCCTCCACTTT. It is translated as CSATGSSSYNSPLHF.

The CDR3 coding sequence is TGCGCCAGCAGCTTGGGAGGTAGCGGGGGCATCGAAGAGACCCAGTACTTC. Its translation is CASSLGGSGGIEETQYF. This chain joins TRBV5-1 and TRBJ2-5; TRBD2 matches at 9 bases. The CDR3 extends over 17 amino acids. Per germline, CDR1 SGHRS and CDR2 YFSETQ. The ends lost 0 bases at V and 3 bases at J; junction bases unmatched: 9.

Turning to this clonotype: One end of the junction does not line up with germline, which may come from a read error. CDR3 protein: CASGLRGQENTEAFF. DNA for the CDR3: TGCGCCAGCGGCTTGAGGGGTCAAGAGAACACTGAAGCTTTCTTT. This chain links TRBV5-1 with TRBJ1-1; a possible D gene is TRBD1 (5 bases). CDR3 length: 15 amino acids. Germline V gene lookup returns CDR1 SGHRS and CDR2 YFSETQ.

This clonotype was picked up many times. The chain carries TRBV7-2 and TRBJ2-7; tentative D call: TRBD2 (5 bases). The CDR3 runs to 15 residues. Germline lookup yields CDR1 SGHTA and CDR2 FQGNSA. The V end lost 1 base, the J end lost 2 bases, and 12 bases lay between the germline ends. CDR3 region: CASSLDPSWTYEQYF. For the CDR3, the DNA is TGTGCCAGCAGCTTAGATCCTAGCTGGACCTACGAGCAGTACTTC.

This clonotype has ten or more counts. The V call is TRBV19, the J call TRBJ2-5, with D perhaps being TRBD1 or TRBD2 (5 bases each). The CDR3 contains 13 residues. V gave up 6 bases and J gave up 1 base, with 9 bases separating them. Looked up from germline, CDR1 is LNHDA and CDR2 is SQIVND (reference sequence). For the CDR3, the DNA is TGTGCCAGTAGCCGAGGGGCCCAAGAGACCCAGTACTTC. Translating it yields CASSRGAQETQYF.

This clonotype was observed many times. The rearrangement links TRBV29-1 to TRBJ1-2; D is perhaps TRBD1 (5 bases). CDR1 is SQVTM and CDR2 is ANQGSEA in the germline V gene. V was cut by 2 bases and J by 8 bases, with 15 bases left in between. The CDR3 contains 13 residues. The chain's CDR3 is CSVEYPGQYGYTF. The CDR3, as DNA: TGCAGCGTTGAATATCCAGGACAATACGGCTACACCTTC. Combining the CDR3 with reference TRBV29-1 and TRBJ1-2 gives the whole variable domain SAVISQKPSRDICQRGTSLTIQCQVDSQVTMMFWYRQQPGQSLTLIATANQGSEATYESGFVIDKFPISRPNLTFSTLTVSNMSPEDSSIYLCSVEYPGQYGYTFGSGTRLTVV.

Remarks on this clonotype: A much larger clone lies one base from this, so it may be a read error. V is TRBV12-3 or TRBV12-4 and J is TRBJ2-7; TRBD2 might be the D (6 bases). Deletions cut 6 bases from V and 2 bases from J, with 14 bases between. CDR3 length equals 14 residues. The CDR3 region is CASSHGGGTYEQYF. As DNA, the CDR3 is TGTGCCAGCAGCCACGGGGGTGGAACCTACGAGCAGTACTTC.

The table lists this clonotype with a count of one. A much larger clone lies one base from this, so it may be a read error. Because the CDR3 is missing its conserved closing phenylalanine or tryptophan, this is likely a read error. V gene TRBV11-2 combines with J gene TRBJ1-1, with 7 bases lining up with TRBD1. This CDR3 spans 15 amino acids. The trim removed 5 bases at V and 0 bases at J, leaving 6 bases unmatched. Germline V gene lookup returns CDR1 SGHAT and CDR2 FQNNGV. CDR3 residues: CASSEDRALNTEAFS. The DNA of the CDR3 is TGTGCCAGCAGCGAAGACAGGGCCCTGAACACTGAAGCTTTCTCT.

The V call is TRBV7-8, the J call TRBJ2-7; D ambiguous. V was trimmed by 6 bases and J by 0 bases, leaving 12 bases between them. Per the germline V gene, CDR1 is SGHVS and CDR2 is FQNEAQ. This CDR3 is 14 amino acids long. The CDR3 nucleotides read TGTGCCAGCAGGATGGGCTTACTCTCCTACGAGCAGTACTTC. This encodes CASRMGLLSYEQYF.

The V call is TRBV2, the J call TRBJ2-5; maybe TRBD2 (5 bases). With 4 bases removed from V and 5 bases from J, the gap between germline ends came to 26 bases. The germline gives CDR1 SNHLY, CDR2 FYNNEI. This CDR3 is 18 amino acids long. Here the CDR3 reads CASSGVGAFSYWRETQYF. The DNA of the CDR3 is TGTGCCAGCAGTGGGGTGGGAGCGTTCAGCTATTGGCGGGAGACCCAGTACTTC.

This clonotype has at least ten counts. The chain is built from TRBV12-3 or TRBV12-4 and TRBJ1-1; D is ambiguous. The germline V and J ends were trimmed by 6 bases and 7 bases, with 12 bases remaining between them. The CDR3 contains 12 residues. As DNA, the CDR3 is TGTGCCAGCAGAACCTTCCACGGTGAAGCTTTCTTT. Translating gives CASRTFHGEAFF.

A few counts support this clonotype. V is TRBV12-3 or TRBV12-4 and J is TRBJ1-4; D gene ambiguous. This CDR3 spans 15 amino acids. V lost 6 bases to trimming and J lost 0 bases, with 11 bases between them. CDR3 in amino acids: CASSHNGATNEKLFF. CDR3 nucleotides: TGTGCCAGCAGCCATAACGGTGCAACTAATGAAAAACTGTTTTTT.

This clonotype was seen at least ten times. The chain couples TRBV10-3 to TRBJ2-7; 10 bases line up with TRBD1. The V gene end was trimmed by 3 bases and the J gene end by 2 bases; junction bases not matched to a gene: 7. Germline CDR1 and CDR2: ENHRY and SYGVKD. There are 16 residues in the CDR3. In DNA form, the CDR3 reads TGTGCCATCAGTGATTTTGGGGACAGGGGTACCTACGAGCAGTACTTC. Translated: CAISDFGDRGTYEQYF.

The gene calls are TRBV19 and TRBJ2-7; TRBD1 matches 11 bases. The J segment lost 3 bases and the V segment lost 3 bases, leaving 4 bases of the junction unmatched. The CDR3 runs 15 residues. CDR1 and CDR2 from the germline V gene are LNHDA and SQIVND (reference sequence). The CDR3: CASSIWDRGDYEQYF. CDR3 coding DNA: TGTGCCAGTAGTATCTGGGACAGGGGGGACTACGAGCAGTACTTC. Full variable domain (remainder filled in from reference TRBV19 and TRBJ2-7): DGGITQSPKYLFRKEGQNVTLSCEQNLNHDAMYWYRQDPGQGLRLIYYSQIVNDFQKGDIAEGYSVSREKKESFPLTVTSAQKNPTAFYLCASSIWDRGDYEQYFGPGTRLTVT.

The CDR3 DNA is TGTGCCACCAGCACAACCCGGGACAGGGTAGGGGCCAACGTCCTGACTTTC. Translated: CATSTTRDRVGANVLTF. This chain uses TRBV15 with TRBJ2-6, with 9 bases fitting TRBD1. This CDR3 contains 17 residues. CDR1 is LNHNV and CDR2 is YYDKDF in the germline V gene (reference sequence). Unmatched junction bases numbered 8, after V lost 4 bases and J lost 4 bases.

The chain uses TRBV3-1 and TRBJ2-5; 7 nucleotides match TRBD1. The CDR3 is made up of 14 amino acids. The V gene end was trimmed by 3 bases and the J gene end by 6 bases; junction bases not matched to a gene: 7. The germline CDR1 and CDR2 sequences are LGHDT and YNNKEL (reference sequence). For the CDR3, the DNA is TGTGCCAGCAGCCATACAGGGGATGGGCAGACCCAGTACTTC. Its protein is CASSHTGDGQTQYF.

The V and J genes are TRBV10-3 and TRBJ2-2; TRBD1 is a possible D gene (6 bases). Trimming cost V 7 bases and J 2 bases, with 11 bases left between them. Germline-derived CDR1 and CDR2 are ENHRY and SYGVKD. CDR3 length equals 14 residues. In DNA, the CDR3 is TGTGCCATCACAGAGGGGGAAAACACCGGGGAGCTGTTTTTT. This translates into CAITEGENTGELFF.

This clonotype was detected ten times or more. This chain joins TRBV10-3 and TRBJ1-2; no firm D call. CDR3 length: 13 amino acids. Trimming removed 0 bases from V and 3 bases from J, with 5 bases in between. Germline CDR1 is ENHRY and CDR2 is SYGVKD. This CDR3 is CAISESGDYGYTF. The CDR3 nucleotides read TGTGCCATCAGTGAGTCCGGCGACTATGGCTACACCTTC.

This clonotype was counted ten times or more. One junction end does not reproduce the germline sequence, and a read error may be involved. The chain links TRBV19 to TRBJ1-3; D is undetermined. The CDR3 consists of 14 residues. Germline V gene lookup returns CDR1 LNHDA and CDR2 SQIVND (reference sequence). The CDR3 here is CASSIVQISVWVIF. CDR3 nucleotides: TGTGCCAGTAGTATTGTACAGATATCCGTCTGGGTGATCTTT.

This clonotype has a count of ten or more. The chain is built from TRBV19 and TRBJ2-6, with D maybe TRBD1 (5 bases). CDR3 size: 16 residues. The V gene's germline CDR1 is LNHDA and CDR2 SQIVND (reference sequence). Trimming cost V 5 bases and J 4 bases, with 15 bases left between them. For the CDR3, the DNA is TGTGCCAGTAGTCTCTGGGGCCCGGAGGGGGCCAACGTCCTGACTTTC. It codes for CASSLWGPEGANVLTF.

This clonotype was picked up many times. This chain links TRBV6-2 or TRBV6-3 with TRBJ1-1, with D maybe TRBD1 (5 bases). V lost 6 bases to trimming and J lost 5 bases, with 10 bases between them. The V gene's germline CDR1 is MNHEY and CDR2 SVGEGT. The CDR3 runs to 12 residues. Here the CDR3 reads CASRGPWTEAFF. The CDR3 region has the DNA TGTGCCAGCAGGGGGCCGTGGACTGAAGCTTTCTTT.